The source of this T cell receptor beta chain is a study of T-cell reconstitution after alpha-beta-depleted transplantation in children. V was shortened by 7 bases and J by 0 bases, with 21 bases between the two germline ends. The CDR3 has 17 amino acids. The authors prepared the TCRbeta library with unique molecular identifiers. TCRdb analysed the PCR reads with MiXCR anew, one entry per CDR3 protein. The table shows 450,000 to 550,000 distinct CDR3 sequences, with roughly 10% occurring only once. This TCR was recovered from a female patient between 2 and 15 years old who had a stem cell transplant for aplastic anemia, so the T cells may come from the graft donor. The material was PBMCs, mostly from graft donor cells, obtained 180 days after TCRalphabeta/CD19-depleted stem cell transplant. The chain recombines TRBV12-3 or TRBV12-4 with TRBJ1-1, with TRBD1 as a possible D gene (5 bases). The CDR3 protein is CASTTVHWGYMNTEAFF. The DNA for the CDR3 is TGTGCCAGCACCACAGTCCACTGGGGCTACATGAACACTGAAGCTTTCTTT.